These 5 T cell receptor beta chains came from one sample sequenced in a study of T cells after yellow fever vaccination. TCRdb independently ran MiXCR on the 5' RACE reads; one entry per CDR3 protein. The profile shows some 300,000 distinct CDR3 sequences, around 8.6% of them singletons. The material sequenced was CD4+ T cells sorted from PBMCs, taken 5 days after the yellow fever booster vaccination. These receptors were taken from a man younger than 30 who received the YFV17D yellow fever vaccine.

This chain links TRBV20-1 with TRBJ1-2; D not certain. Per germline, CDR1 DFQATT and CDR2 SNEGSKA (reference sequence). V was trimmed by 5 bases and J by 4 bases, leaving 8 bases between them. This CDR3 comprises 11 residues. Written as DNA, the CDR3 is TGCAGTGCTTACATCTCCTATGGCTACACCTTC. Translation gives CSAYISYGYTF.

This chain joins TRBV7-2 and TRBJ1-5, with D maybe TRBD1 (5 bases). CDR3 size: 16 residues. V was shortened by 2 bases and J by 3 bases, with 14 bases between the two germline ends. The germline CDR1 and CDR2 sequences are SGHTA and FQGNSA. CDR3 DNA: TGTGCCAGCAGCTTATGGGTCTCAGGGCTCAATCAGCCCCAGCATTTT. It translates to CASSLWVSGLNQPQHF.

V gene TRBV11-2 combines with J gene TRBJ2-5, with 7 bases identical to TRBD2. V trimming: 8 bases; J trimming: 2 bases; junction bases outside the gene matches: 5. The CDR3 extends over 13 amino acids. Germline CDR1 SGHAT, CDR2 FQNNGV. The CDR3 reads CASRRGVQETQYF. DNA of the CDR3: TGTGCCAGCCGACGGGGGGTTCAAGAGACCCAGTACTTC.

The V call is TRBV7-9, the J call TRBJ2-1, with a possible D match to TRBD1 (5 bases). The CDR3 is made up of 12 amino acids. Trimming cost V 6 bases and J 5 bases, with 8 bases left between them. Germline values: CDR1 SEHNR, CDR2 FQNEAQ (reference sequence). In nucleotides, the CDR3 is TGTGCCAGCAGAAGACAGAACAATGAGCAGTTCTTC. It encodes CASRRQNNEQFF.

This clonotype was seen many times. This sequence joins TRBV12-3 or TRBV12-4 and TRBJ2-3, with a possible D match to TRBD2 (7 bases). V lost 2 bases and J 2 bases, leaving 11 bases between the germline ends. The CDR3 sequence is 15 residues long. This chain's CDR3 is CASSLHAGATDTQYF. The DNA of the CDR3 is TGTGCCAGCAGTTTACACGCGGGGGCCACAGATACGCAGTATTTT.